The 15 T cell receptor beta chains listed next were all sequenced from one sample in a study of Ad26.COV2.S vaccination and SARS-CoV-2 variants. Assay used: immunoSEQ multiplex PCR; TCRdb lists only in-frame clones, some missing. The sample records about 680,000 clones, 80% to 90% being singletons. Indicated treatment: some 19 received Ad26.COV2.S at low or high dose, single or two shots; roughly five received placebo; per-sample allocation not given. Sampling was performed 63 days after the first vaccine or placebo injection. The sequencing here drew on peripheral blood, taken in a trial of Ad26.COV2.S vaccine versus placebo. All receptors come from a person between 18 and 65 years old who received the Ad26.COV2.S COVID-19 vaccine or a placebo.

The V and J genes are TRBV5-1 and TRBJ2-4; D is ambiguous. The V gene's germline CDR1 is SGHRS and CDR2 YFSETQ. The CDR3 contains 17 residues. Between the trimmed V and J ends, which lost 0 bases and 5 bases, there was a span of 18 bases. CDR3 DNA sequence: TGCGCCAGCAGCTTGGCGTCTGGGCCGCCTCTTGAAAACATTCAGTACTTC. Encoded protein: CASSLASGPPLENIQYF.

The chain is built from TRBV23-1 and TRBJ1-5; 7 bases are shared with TRBD1. TRBV23-1 is known as an ORF, though its function is uncertain. The CDR3 consists of 15 residues. Trimming removed 7 bases from V and 6 bases from J; junction bases left unmatched: 12. The CDR3 DNA sequence: TGCGCCAGCACCCTTATAGACAGGGTCGGTCAGCCCCAGCATTTT. This sequence encodes CASTLIDRVGQPQHF.

With regard to this clone: The sample contains more than one DNA sequence encoding this CDR3. This chain links TRBV19 with TRBJ2-1; TRBD2 aligns across 8 bases. The germline CDR1 and CDR2 sequences are LNHDA and SQIVND (reference sequence). This CDR3 is built from 13 residues. V was clipped by 4 bases and J by 7 bases; unmatched bases: 3. CDR3 loop: CASSTLAGNEQFF. The CDR3, as DNA: TGTGCCAGTAGTACCTTAGCGGGGAATGAGCAGTTCTTC.

The V gene is TRBV9, the J gene TRBJ2-3; 7 bases are shared with TRBD1. The germline V gene encodes CDR1 SGDLS and CDR2 YYNGEE. This CDR3 has 14 residues. V gave up 4 bases and J gave up 2 bases; unmatched junction bases: 4. The CDR3 protein is CASSTTGNTDTQYF. The CDR3 bases are TGTGCCAGCAGCACGACAGGGAACACAGATACGCAGTATTTT.

The V and J genes are TRBV19 and TRBJ1-1, with D maybe TRBD1 (5 bases). Per the germline V gene, CDR1 is LNHDA and CDR2 is SQIVND (reference sequence). This CDR3 is built from 15 residues. Trimming removed 7 bases from V and 4 bases from J, with 19 bases in between. This CDR3 is CASTRRPREVTEAFF. The CDR3 DNA reads as TGTGCCAGTACTAGAAGACCCAGGGAGGTCACTGAAGCTTTCTTT.

The chain recombines TRBV18 with TRBJ2-1; no clear D gene. CDR1 is KGHSH and CDR2 is LQKENI in the germline V gene. This CDR3 spans 12 amino acids. V was clipped by 2 bases and J by 4 bases, with 3 bases between them. Written as DNA, the CDR3 is TGTGCCAGCTCACCAAATTACAATGAGCAGTTCTTC. It codes for CASSPNYNEQFF.

The genes are TRBV27 and TRBJ2-5; TRBD2 is a possible D gene (5 bases). Trimming pared 8 bases from V and 3 bases from J, leaving 10 bases between. CDR3 length: 12 residues. Germline V gives CDR1 MNHEY, CDR2 SMNVEV (reference sequence). CDR3 sequence reads: CASSGLEETQYF. For the CDR3, the DNA is TGTGCCAGCTCAGGACTGGAAGAGACCCAGTACTTC.

The chain uses TRBV7-9 and TRBJ2-1, with 10 bases lining up with TRBD1. CDR1 is SEHNR and CDR2 is FQNEAQ in the germline V gene (reference sequence). The CDR3 sequence is 14 residues long. J lost 8 bases, V lost 1 base, and 2 bases had no gene match. This CDR3 reads CASSLVDRGDEQFF. In DNA form, the CDR3 reads TGTGCCAGCAGCTTAGTGGACAGGGGGGATGAGCAGTTCTTC.

The gene calls are TRBV3-1 (or the pseudogene TRBV3-2) and TRBJ2-3; a possible D gene is TRBD1 (5 bases). Trimming stripped 2 bases from V and 6 bases from J, with 12 bases between. The CDR3 consists of 14 residues. Looked up from germline, CDR1 is LGHDT and CDR2 is YNNKEL (reference sequence). CDR3: CASSQRPSGDTQYF. CDR3 in DNA: TGTGCCAGCAGCCAACGCCCGTCAGGGGATACGCAGTATTTT.

This chain links TRBV29-1 with TRBJ2-1; tentatively, D is TRBD1 (6 bases). CDR1 SQVTM and CDR2 ANQGSEA come from the germline V gene. V shed 7 bases and J shed 3 bases, with 13 bases lying between them. The CDR3 sequence is 13 residues long. CDR3 DNA: TGCAGCGCAGTCCCGGGACACTACAATGAGCAGTTCTTC. The encoded protein is CSAVPGHYNEQFF.

This chain uses TRBV18 with TRBJ1-5; D might be TRBD1 (5 bases). CDR1 and CDR2 from the germline V gene are KGHSH and LQKENI. The CDR3 covers 15 residues. With 3 bases removed from V and 2 bases from J, the gap between germline ends came to 11 bases. The CDR3 bases are TGTGCCAGCTCACCGGCCGGGGGGGGCAATCAGCCCCAGCATTTT. It is translated as CASSPAGGGNQPQHF.

V and J are TRBV6-5 and TRBJ1-1; D remains ambiguous. Trimming cost V 3 bases and J 4 bases, with 9 bases left between them. The germline gives CDR1 MNHEY, CDR2 SVGAGI. The CDR3 loop spans 13 amino acids. In DNA form, the CDR3 reads TGTGCCAGCAGTTATTGGCAGAGCACTGAAGCTTTCTTT. As protein: CASSYWQSTEAFF.

The J gene is TRBJ1-6, the V gene TRBV15; D gene ambiguous. Trimming took off 4 bases at V and 7 bases at J, with 17 bases between the two ends. The germline V gene encodes CDR1 LNHNV and CDR2 YYDKDF (reference sequence). This CDR3 has 16 residues. CDR3 DNA: TGTGCCACCAGCATTGCACAGCTACCCCTCAATTCACCCCTCCACTTT. Translation gives CATSIAQLPLNSPLHF.

The chain has TRBV6-6 and TRBJ1-2, with TRBD1 matching over 8 bases. Germline V gene sequence: CDR1 MNHNY, CDR2 SVGAGI (reference sequence). CDR3 length: 14 residues. V lost 1 base and J lost 4; bases outside the gene matches: 2. The CDR3 sequence is CASSYWTGSYGYTF. Written as DNA, the CDR3 is TGTGCCAGCAGTTACTGGACAGGGAGCTATGGCTACACCTTC.

The CDR3 nucleotides read TGTGCCAGCAGCTCATACGGACAGCAAGAGACCCAGTACTTC. It codes for CASSSYGQQETQYF. This chain uses TRBV13 with TRBJ2-5; possibly TRBD1 for D (6 bases). Trimming stripped 4 bases from V and 2 bases from J, with 11 bases between. This CDR3 is 14 amino acids long. The germline V gene encodes CDR1 PRHDT and CDR2 FYEKMQ (reference sequence).